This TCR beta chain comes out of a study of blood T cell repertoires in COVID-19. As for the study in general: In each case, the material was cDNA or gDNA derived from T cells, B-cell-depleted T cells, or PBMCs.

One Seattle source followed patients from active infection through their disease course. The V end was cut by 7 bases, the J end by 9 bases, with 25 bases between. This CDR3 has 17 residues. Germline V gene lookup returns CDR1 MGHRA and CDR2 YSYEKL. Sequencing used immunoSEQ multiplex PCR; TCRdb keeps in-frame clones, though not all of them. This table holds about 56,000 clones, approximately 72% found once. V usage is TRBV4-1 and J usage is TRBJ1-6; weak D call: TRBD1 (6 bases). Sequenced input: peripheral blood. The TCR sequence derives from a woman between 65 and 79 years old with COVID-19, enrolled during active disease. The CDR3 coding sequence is TGCGCCAGCACCAAATCAAGGAGGAACGAAGGGGGTTCACCCCTCCACTTT. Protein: CASTKSRRNEGGSPLHF.